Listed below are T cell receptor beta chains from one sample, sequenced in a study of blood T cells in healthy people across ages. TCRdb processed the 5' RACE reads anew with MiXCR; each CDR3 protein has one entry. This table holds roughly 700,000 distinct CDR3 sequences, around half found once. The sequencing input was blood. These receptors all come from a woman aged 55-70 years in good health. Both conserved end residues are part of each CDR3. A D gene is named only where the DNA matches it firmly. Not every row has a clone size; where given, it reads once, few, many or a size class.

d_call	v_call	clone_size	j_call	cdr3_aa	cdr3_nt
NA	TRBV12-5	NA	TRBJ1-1	CASVPPAGGNTEAFF	TGTGCTAGTGTCCCTCCGGCGGGGGGGAACACTGAGGCTTTCTTT
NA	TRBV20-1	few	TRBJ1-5	CSARGQPQHF	TGCAGTGCTAGGGGTCAGCCCCAGCATTTT
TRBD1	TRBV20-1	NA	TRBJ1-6	CSARWTGHNSPLHF	TGCAGTGCTAGGTGGACAGGGCATAATTCACCCCTCCACTTT
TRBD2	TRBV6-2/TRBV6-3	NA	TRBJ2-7	CASRVSGSRNEQYF	TGTGCCAGCAGGGTTAGCGGGAGTCGGAACGAGCAGTACTTC
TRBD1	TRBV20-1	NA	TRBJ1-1	CSARDRGQGTLPNTEAFF	TGCAGTGCTAGAGATCGGGGACAGGGGACTCTACCGAACACTGAAGCTTTCTTT
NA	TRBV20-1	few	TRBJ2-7	CSARDPLTSYEQYF	TGCAGTGCTAGAGATCCCTTGACCTCCTACGAGCAGTACTTC
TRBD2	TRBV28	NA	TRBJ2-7	CASRDRVSGTPYEQYF	TGTGCCAGCAGGGACAGAGTTAGCGGGACCCCCTACGAGCAGTACTTC
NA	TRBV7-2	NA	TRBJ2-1	CASSKRPQGYEQFF	TGTGCCAGCAGCAAAAGGCCACAGGGTTATGAGCAGTTCTTC
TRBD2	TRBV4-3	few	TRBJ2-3	CASSQGWASGTDTQYF	TGCGCCAGCAGCCAGGGCTGGGCTAGCGGTACAGATACGCAGTATTTT
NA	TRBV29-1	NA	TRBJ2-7	CSGRGTDSYEQYF	TGCAGCGGCCGCGGGACGGACTCCTACGAGCAGTACTTC
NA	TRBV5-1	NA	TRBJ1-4	CASSLAMGTGKTNEKLFF	TGCGCCAGCAGCTTGGCCATGGGCACCGGGAAAACTAATGAAAAACTGTTTTTT
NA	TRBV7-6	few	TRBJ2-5	CASSLVALFQETQYF	TGTGCCAGCAGCCTAGTCGCGTTATTTCAAGAGACCCAGTACTTC
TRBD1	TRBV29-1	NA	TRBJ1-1	CSGEGQLFTEAFF	TGCAGCGGTGAGGGACAGTTGTTCACTGAAGCTTTCTTT
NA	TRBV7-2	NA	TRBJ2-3	CASSFQVTDTQYF	TGTGCCAGCAGCTTTCAGGTGACAGATACGCAGTATTTT
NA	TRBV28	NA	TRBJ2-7	CASSLRQGLFEQYF	TGTGCCAGCAGTTTGAGGCAGGGGCTGTTCGAGCAGTACTTC
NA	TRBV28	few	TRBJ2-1	CASSFLSSYNEQFF	TGTGCCAGCAGTTTCTTGAGCTCCTACAATGAGCAGTTCTTC
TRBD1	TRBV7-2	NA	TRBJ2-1	CASSLAGTGRNNEQFF	TGTGCCAGCAGCTTAGCCGGGACAGGGAGGAACAATGAGCAGTTCTTC
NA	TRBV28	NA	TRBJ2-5	CASSPEGQGRQETQYF	TGTGCCAGCAGCCCGGAGGGGCAGGGGCGACAAGAGACCCAGTACTTC
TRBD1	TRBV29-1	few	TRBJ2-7	CSTRKGQGGEQYF	TGCAGCACCCGTAAGGGACAGGGTGGCGAGCAGTACTTC
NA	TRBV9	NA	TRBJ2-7	CASSVARTPYEQYF	TGTGCCAGCAGCGTAGCTCGGACACCCTACGAGCAGTACTTC
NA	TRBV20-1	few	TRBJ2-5	CSGDHQETQYF	TGCAGTGGAGATCACCAAGAGACCCAGTACTTC
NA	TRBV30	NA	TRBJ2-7	CAWSVLSYEQYF	TGTGCCTGGAGTGTACTCAGCTACGAGCAGTACTTC
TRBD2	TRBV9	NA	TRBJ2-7	CASSVYETSGAEQYF	TGTGCCAGCAGCGTATATGAGACTAGCGGGGCCGAGCAGTACTTC
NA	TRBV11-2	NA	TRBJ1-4	CASSAGRVSNEKLFF	TGTGCCAGCAGCGCGGGCCGGGTCTCTAATGAAAAACTGTTTTTT
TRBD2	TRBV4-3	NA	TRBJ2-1	CASSQGTSGESSYNEQFF	TGCGCCAGCAGCCAAGGGACTAGCGGGGAAAGCTCCTACAATGAGCAGTTCTTC
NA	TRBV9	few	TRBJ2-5	CASSPEGGSETQYF	TGTGCCAGCAGCCCCGAAGGGGGTAGCGAGACCCAGTACTTC
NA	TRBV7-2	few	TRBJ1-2	CASSLAPQTGGYTF	TGTGCCAGCAGCTTAGCCCCCCAGACAGGAGGCTACACCTTC
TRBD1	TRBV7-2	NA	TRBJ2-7	CASSFDRGRYEQYF	TGTGCCAGCAGCTTTGACAGGGGAAGGTACGAGCAGTACTTC
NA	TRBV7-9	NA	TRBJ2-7	CASSSGPISYEQYF	TGTGCCAGCAGCTCCGGACCGATTTCCTACGAGCAGTACTTC
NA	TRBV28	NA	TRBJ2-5	CASSLGGGGAGETQYF	TGTGCCAGCAGTTTAGGAGGAGGGGGGGCCGGAGAGACCCAGTACTTC
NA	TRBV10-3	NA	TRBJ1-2	CAISSGSLGYGYTF	TGTGCCATCAGTTCAGGGTCCCTAGGGTATGGCTACACCTTC
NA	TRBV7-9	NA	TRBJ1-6	CATGRMGDSPLHF	TGTGCCACCGGACGGATGGGGGATTCACCCCTCCACTTT
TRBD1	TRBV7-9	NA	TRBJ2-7	CASSTGVQYEQYF	TGTGCCAGCAGCACAGGGGTCCAGTACGAGCAGTACTTC
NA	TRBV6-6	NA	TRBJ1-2	CASRSSTGWANYGYTF	TGTGCCAGCAGGTCCTCGACAGGATGGGCTAACTATGGCTACACCTTC
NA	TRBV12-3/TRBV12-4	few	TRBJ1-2	CASSSGAGAYGYTF	TGTGCCAGCAGTTCGGGGGCAGGGGCCTATGGCTACACCTTC
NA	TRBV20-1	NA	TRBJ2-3	CSASGRGVSTDTQYF	TGCAGTGCTAGTGGCAGGGGCGTTAGCACAGATACGCAGTATTTT
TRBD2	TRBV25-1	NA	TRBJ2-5	CASEGTGGLLQETQYF	TGTGCCAGCGAGGGCACCGGGGGACTACTTCAAGAGACCCAGTACTTC
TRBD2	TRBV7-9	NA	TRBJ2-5	CASSPRASGSPGGYNEQYF	TGTGCCAGCAGCCCCCGGGCTAGCGGGAGCCCAGGGGGGTACAATGAGCAGTACTTC
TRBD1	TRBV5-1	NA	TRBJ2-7	CASSPGQGSYNEQYF	TGCGCCAGCAGCCCGGGACAGGGCTCCTACAATGAGCAGTACTTC
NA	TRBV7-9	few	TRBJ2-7	CASSLLNSYEQYF	TGTGCCAGCAGCTTACTGAATTCCTACGAGCAGTACTTC
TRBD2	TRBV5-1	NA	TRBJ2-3	CASSLKAGEGDTQYF	TGCGCCAGCAGCTTGAAAGCGGGAGAAGGAGATACGCAGTATTTT
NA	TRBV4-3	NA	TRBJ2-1	CASSQGLPPPYNEQFF	TGCGCCAGCAGCCAAGGACTGCCCCCCCCTTACAATGAGCAGTTCTTC
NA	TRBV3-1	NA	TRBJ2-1	CASPDRGRRGNNEQFF	TGTGCCAGCCCAGACAGAGGGCGACGTGGAAACAATGAGCAGTTCTTC
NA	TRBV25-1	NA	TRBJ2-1	CASSEVGRGNNEQFF	TGTGCCAGCAGTGAGGTAGGGCGGGGAAACAATGAGCAGTTCTTC
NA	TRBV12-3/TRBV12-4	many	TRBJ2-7	CASSFGSYEQYF	TGTGCCAGCAGTTTCGGCAGCTACGAGCAGTACTTC
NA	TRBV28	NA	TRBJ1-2	CASLVGGDGYTF	TGTGCCAGCCTGGTGGGTGGGGATGGCTACACCTTC
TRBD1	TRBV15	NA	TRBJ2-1	CATSTGTEGYNEQFF	TGTGCCACCAGCACCGGGACAGAGGGCTACAATGAGCAGTTCTTC
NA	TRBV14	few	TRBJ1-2	CASTNGGAYGYTF	TGTGCCAGTACCAATGGTGGGGCCTATGGCTACACCTTC
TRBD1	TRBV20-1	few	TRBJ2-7	CSADLPTGMTYEQYF	TGCAGTGCTGACCTACCGACAGGGATGACCTACGAGCAGTACTTC
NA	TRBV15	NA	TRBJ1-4	CATSSGELVSLGEKLFF	TGTGCCACCAGCAGTGGGGAATTGGTTTCTTTAGGCGAAAAACTGTTTTTT
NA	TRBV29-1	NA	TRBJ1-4	CSVRDTGSNEKLFF	TGCAGCGTGCGGGACACGGGATCTAATGAAAAACTGTTTTTT
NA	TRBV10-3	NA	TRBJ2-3	CAISERGDPTDTQYF	TGTGCCATCAGTGAACGAGGGGATCCCACAGACACGCAGTATTTT
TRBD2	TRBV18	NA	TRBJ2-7	CASSPREKVYEQYF	TGTGCCAGCTCACCGCGGGAGAAAGTCTACGAGCAGTACTTC
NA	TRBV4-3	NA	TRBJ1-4	CASNRPNEKLFF	TGCGCAAGCAACAGACCTAATGAAAAACTGTTTTTT
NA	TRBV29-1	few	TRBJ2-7	CSVSGYQSYEQYF	TGCAGCGTTTCAGGCTACCAATCCTACGAGCAGTACTTC